A single sample is the source of the 25 T cell receptor beta chains below, sequenced in a study of patients and donors after allogeneic stem cell transplantation. TCRdb reprocessed the RT-PCR reads with MiXCR, giving one entry per CDR3 protein. The sample carries approximately 410,000 distinct CDR3 sequences, 16% recorded once. The sample comprised blood, either unsorted or a sorted T cell fraction (not recorded which). The origin of the receptors is a human donor who was either an allogeneic HSCT recipient or a stem cell or donor lymphocyte infusion donor (not recorded which). It is not recorded whose cells these are; they may come from a transplant donor.

This clonotype showed up just a few times. The V and J genes are TRBV19 and TRBJ2-5; TRBD2 might be the D (5 bases). Per the germline V gene, CDR1 is LNHDA and CDR2 is SQIVND (reference sequence). The CDR3 sequence is 13 residues long. The ends were cut back, 6 bases at V and 6 bases at J, with 14 bases in the middle. CDR3: CASRLKRGKTQYF. CDR3 bases: TGTGCCAGTAGGTTGAAACGGGGAAAGACCCAGTACTTC.

The V gene is TRBV11-2, the J gene TRBJ2-7; TRBD1 is a possible D gene (6 bases). The CDR3 runs 13 residues. CDR1 is SGHAT, CDR2 FQNNGV, per germline. The V end was cut by 4 bases, the J end by 2 bases, with 9 bases between. The CDR3: CASSWDTTYEQYF. The CDR3 nucleotides are TGTGCCAGCAGCTGGGACACCACCTACGAGCAGTACTTC. Combining the CDR3 with reference TRBV11-2 and TRBJ2-7 gives the whole variable domain EAGVAQSPRYKIIEKRQSVAFWCNPISGHATLYWYQQILGQGPKLLIQFQNNGVVDDSQLPKDRFSAERLKGVDSTLKIQPAKLEDSAVYLCASSWDTTYEQYFGPGTRLTVT.

This clonotype has a handful of counts. The chain uses TRBV24-1 and TRBJ2-5; the match to TRBD1 covers 10 bases. V lost 0 bases, J lost 5 bases, and 5 bases stayed unmatched. The CDR3 consists of 16 residues. Per the germline V gene, CDR1 is KGHDR and CDR2 is SFDVKD. CDR3 loop: CATSDLPGQGLETQYF. In DNA, the CDR3 is TGTGCCACCAGTGATTTGCCGGGACAGGGGTTGGAGACCCAGTACTTC.

V gene TRBV5-1 combines with J gene TRBJ2-1; 7 bases map to TRBD2. Germline trimming cut 0 bases from V and 9 bases from J; bases unmatched to any gene: 3. Germline assignment: CDR1 SGHRS and CDR2 YFSETQ. The CDR3 is 13 residues long. The CDR3 nucleotides read TGCGCCAGCAGCTTGGCGCGGGGGTTTGAGCAGTTCTTC. Translation: CASSLARGFEQFF.

This clonotype was detected ten times or more. V gene TRBV20-1 combines with J gene TRBJ2-1, with 14 bases matching TRBD2. Germline-derived CDR1 and CDR2 are DFQATT and SNEGSKA (reference sequence). V trimming: 4 bases; J trimming: 3 bases; junction bases outside the gene matches: 5. The CDR3 runs to 16 residues. The CDR3: CSAKTSGRADYNEQFF. The CDR3 nucleotides are TGCAGTGCTAAGACTAGCGGGAGGGCCGACTACAATGAGCAGTTCTTC.

The rearrangement links TRBV20-1 to TRBJ1-4; 9 bases are a match to TRBD1. The CDR3 is 13 residues long. Germline CDR1 DFQATT, CDR2 SNEGSKA (reference sequence). The junction had 7 bases not matched to a gene; V was cut back by 6 bases and J by 8 bases. The CDR3 region has the DNA TGCAGTGCCCCTGGGGACAGGGAGGAAAAACTGTTTTTT. Its protein is CSAPGDREEKLFF.

The chain has TRBV6-1 and TRBJ2-3; D might be TRBD1 (6 bases). CDR1 MNHNS and CDR2 SASEGT come from the germline V gene. V lost 5 bases to trimming and J lost 2 bases, with 14 bases between them. The CDR3 consists of 15 residues. In DNA form, the CDR3 reads TGTGCCAGCAGTCGACAGGTTCGAAACACAGATACGCAGTATTTT. Its translation: CASSRQVRNTDTQYF.

The chain has TRBV24-1 and TRBJ2-3; D is possibly TRBD2 (6 bases). The CDR3 extends over 16 amino acids. CDR1 and CDR2 from the germline V gene are KGHDR and SFDVKD. The V and J ends lost 4 bases and 1 base respectively, with 14 bases between them. The CDR3 loop reads CATSDPGLQGTDTQYF. The CDR3 DNA reads as TGTGCCACCAGTGACCCGGGACTCCAGGGCACAGATACGCAGTATTTT.

The CDR3 DNA sequence: TGTGCCAGCAGCTTGGAACTTCGCACAGATACGCAGTATTTT. Residues: CASSLELRTDTQYF. V and J are TRBV5-6 and TRBJ2-3, with unresolved D. The CDR3 consists of 14 residues. The germline gives CDR1 SGHDT, CDR2 YYEEEE. The V end lost 0 bases, the J end lost 1 base, and 6 bases lay between the germline ends. Full variable domain (remainder filled in from reference TRBV5-6 and TRBJ2-3): DAGVTQSPTHLIKTRGQQVTLRCSPKSGHDTVSWYQQALGQGPQFIFQYYEEEERQRGNFPDRFSGHQFPNYSSELNVNALLLGDSALYLCASSLELRTDTQYFGPGTRLTVL.

This clonotype was seen only a few times. The gene calls are TRBV7-9 and TRBJ2-1; TRBD1 matches at 7 bases. CDR1 SEHNR and CDR2 FQNEAQ come from the germline V gene (reference sequence). The trim removed 4 bases at V and 4 bases at J, leaving 7 bases unmatched. The CDR3 covers 15 residues. Here the CDR3 DNA reads TGTGCCAGCAGCTCCTGGACAGGTCAATACAATGAGCAGTTCTTC. Its translation: CASSSWTGQYNEQFF.

The chain has TRBV21-1 and TRBJ2-7; TRBD1, as called in the table, went unchecked against the DNA. TRBV21-1 corresponds to a pseudogene. The CDR3 totals 14 residues. The CDR3 DNA sequence: TGTGCCAGCAGACCCGGGGACAGGGTTTACGAGCAGTACTTC. It is translated as CASRPGDRVYEQYF.

The table lists this clonotype with many counts. The chain joins TRBV5-1 to TRBJ2-5, with a possible D match to TRBD1 (6 bases). CDR1 and CDR2 from the germline V gene are SGHRS and YFSETQ. CDR3 size: 16 residues. The V gene lost 0 bases and the J gene lost 4 bases, with 16 bases spanning the gap. The CDR3 spells CASSLDYRVVGETQYF. The CDR3 nucleotides read TGCGCCAGCAGCTTGGACTACAGGGTGGTCGGAGAGACCCAGTACTTC.

There are many counts of this clonotype. The chain recombines TRBV20-1 with TRBJ2-1; no reliable D call. The CDR3 has 10 amino acids. Trimming shortened V by 6 bases and J by 3 bases, and 3 bases separated the two germline ends. Looked up from germline, CDR1 is DFQATT and CDR2 is SNEGSKA (reference sequence). CDR3 bases: TGCAGTGCCGACTACAATGAGCAGTTCTTC. Amino acid sequence: CSADYNEQFF.

This chain connects TRBV7-9 to TRBJ1-2, with D uncertain. The V gene's germline CDR1 is SEHNR and CDR2 FQNEAQ (reference sequence). CDR3 size: 12 residues. Trimming stripped 1 base from V and 8 bases from J, with 8 bases between. DNA for the CDR3: TGTGCCAGCAGCTTAGTCTCGGCAGGCTACACCTTC. The encoded protein is CASSLVSAGYTF.

The chain couples TRBV7-3 to TRBJ1-1; a weak D match, TRBD1 (5 bases). V gave up 1 base and J gave up 8 bases, with 11 bases separating them. The CDR3 has 13 amino acids. The V gene's germline CDR1 is SGHTA and CDR2 FQGTGA. CDR3 residues: CASSLSGAMEAFF. The CDR3 DNA follows: TGTGCCAGCAGCTTAAGCGGGGCGATGGAAGCTTTCTTT.

This clonotype was detected only a few times. The chain employs TRBV6-1 and TRBJ2-5; D not resolved. V gave up 6 bases and J gave up 6 bases, with 20 bases separating them. Germline CDR1 reads MNHNS; CDR2 reads SASEGT. This CDR3 spans 15 amino acids. The CDR3 is CASSRLAPQRQTQYF. CDR3 sequence (DNA): TGTGCCAGCAGCCGCCTGGCACCCCAACGACAGACCCAGTACTTC.

This clonotype was seen only a few times. CDR3 nucleotide sequence: TGTGCCAGCGGCCCAAGGGGTTTGGGCAATCAGCCCCAGCATTTT. Its translation: CASGPRGLGNQPQHF. The V and J genes are TRBV27 and TRBJ1-5; perhaps TRBD1 as D (5 bases). From germline, CDR1 is MNHEY and CDR2 SMNVEV (reference sequence). V dropped 8 bases and J dropped 2 bases, with 16 bases sitting between them. There are 15 residues in the CDR3.

This clonotype has a handful of counts. The CDR3 DNA is TGCGCCAGCAGCCAGGAAAGGACTAGCGGGACCCAAGAGACCCAGTACTTC. As protein: CASSQERTSGTQETQYF. The chain has TRBV4-1 and TRBJ2-5, with 12 bases fitting TRBD2. J lost 1 base, V lost 3 bases, and 6 bases had no gene match. This CDR3 is 17 amino acids long. From germline, CDR1 is MGHRA and CDR2 YSYEKL.

This clonotype has a handful of counts. The chain is built from TRBV25-1 and TRBJ2-5; no definite D call. The CDR3 contains 14 residues. Trimming took 3 bases from V and 2 from J, leaving 10 bases between them. Per the germline V gene, CDR1 is MGHDK and CDR2 is SYGVNS. CDR3 DNA: TGTGCCAGCAGTGACCGGACGGTACAAGAGACCCAGTACTTC. It codes for CASSDRTVQETQYF.

In this sample, this clonotype turned up a few times. V gene TRBV9 combines with J gene TRBJ2-5, with D perhaps given as TRBD1 or TRBD2 (5 bases each). V lost 3 bases and J lost 9, with 15 bases in between. Germline lookup yields CDR1 SGDLS and CDR2 YYNGEE. This CDR3 spans 13 amino acids. CDR3 residues: CASSGIEGQAQYF. Here the CDR3 DNA reads TGTGCCAGCAGCGGCATAGAGGGGCAGGCCCAGTACTTC.

This chain links TRBV6-2 or TRBV6-3 with TRBJ1-5; TRBD1 is a possible D gene (6 bases). The CDR3 runs 14 residues. CDR1 is MNHEY, CDR2 SVGEGT, per germline. The V gene lost 6 bases and the J gene lost 2 bases, with 11 bases spanning the gap. DNA of the CDR3: TGTGCCAGCAGCGAGGGGGGGGGCAATCAGCCCCAGCATTTT. It is translated as CASSEGGGNQPQHF.

This clonotype showed up many times. The rearrangement joins TRBV5-1 to TRBJ2-3; TRBD2 might be the D (6 bases). This CDR3 is built from 13 residues. Germline loops: CDR1 SGHRS, CDR2 YFSETQ. V shed 2 bases and J shed 5 bases, with 9 bases lying between them. As DNA, the CDR3 is TGCGCCAGCAGCTTTACTAGCCAAGATACGCAGTATTTT. It yields the protein CASSFTSQDTQYF. The entire variable domain, with the rest obtained from reference TRBV5-1 and TRBJ2-3, is as follows: KAGVTQTPRYLIKTRGQQVTLSCSPISGHRSVSWYQQTPGQGLQFLFEYFSETQRNKGNFPGRFSGRQFSNSRSEMNVSTLELGDSALYLCASSFTSQDTQYFGPGTRLTVL.

V and J are TRBV18 and TRBJ2-3; D ambiguous. V was trimmed by 4 bases and J by 2 bases, leaving 10 bases between them. In germline, CDR1 is KGHSH, CDR2 LQKENI. The CDR3 extends over 14 amino acids. In DNA form, the CDR3 reads TGTGCCAGCTCACTTAGTAGCCCCACAGATACGCAGTATTTT. It is translated as CASSLSSPTDTQYF.

This clonotype occurred a few times. The chain uses TRBV5-1 and TRBJ1-6; no clear D. The CDR3 has 14 residues. V was clipped by 0 bases and J by 7 bases, with 8 bases between them. Germline values: CDR1 SGHRS, CDR2 YFSETQ. CDR3 DNA: TGCGCCAGCAGCTTGGCTCCAGGCAATTCACCCCTCCACTTT. This translates into CASSLAPGNSPLHF.

This clonotype was counted many times. V usage is TRBV30 and J usage is TRBJ2-7; D is unresolved. Germline V lookup: CDR1 GTSNPN, CDR2 SVGIG (reference sequence). This CDR3 spans 11 amino acids. V was clipped by 2 bases and J by 6 bases, with 8 bases between them. CDR3 loop: CAWSTVAEQYF. The CDR3 DNA reads TGTGCCTGGAGTACGGTAGCCGAGCAGTACTTC.